This T cell receptor beta chain was observed in a study of identical twins. The CDR3 contains 16 residues. Trimming cost V 0 bases and J 7 bases, with 18 bases left between them. The germline CDR1 and CDR2 sequences are LGHNT and FRNRAP. TCRdb used MiXCR to reprocess the 5' RACE reads, holding one entry per CDR3 protein. The sample yields about 280,000 distinct CDR3 sequences, more than 6.5% seen once. The same sample was also studied in work on yellow fever vaccine responses in identical twins.

The chain recombines TRBV12-5 with TRBJ2-5; D unresolved. The sequenced sample was memory (CD45RO+) T cells sorted from blood. This receptor was identified in a woman between 18 and 29 years old in good health. The CDR3 is CASGLVLNNPVSTQYF. The CDR3 DNA sequence: TGTGCTAGTGGTTTGGTACTAAACAACCCGGTTTCGACCCAGTACTTC.